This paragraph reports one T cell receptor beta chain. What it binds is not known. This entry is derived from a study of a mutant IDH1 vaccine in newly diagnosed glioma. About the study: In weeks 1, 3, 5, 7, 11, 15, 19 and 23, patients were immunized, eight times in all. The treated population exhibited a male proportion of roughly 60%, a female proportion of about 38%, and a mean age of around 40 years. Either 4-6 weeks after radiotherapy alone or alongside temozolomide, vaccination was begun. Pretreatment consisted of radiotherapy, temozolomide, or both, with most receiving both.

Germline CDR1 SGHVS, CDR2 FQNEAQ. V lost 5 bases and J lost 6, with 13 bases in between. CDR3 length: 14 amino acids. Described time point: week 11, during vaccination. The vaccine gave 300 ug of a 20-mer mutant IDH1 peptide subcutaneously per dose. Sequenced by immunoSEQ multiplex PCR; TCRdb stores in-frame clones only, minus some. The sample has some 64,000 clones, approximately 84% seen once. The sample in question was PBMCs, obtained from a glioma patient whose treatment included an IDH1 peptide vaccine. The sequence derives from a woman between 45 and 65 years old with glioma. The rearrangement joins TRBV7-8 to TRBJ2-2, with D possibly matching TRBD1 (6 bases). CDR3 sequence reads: CASSPRDNAGELFF. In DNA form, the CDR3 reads TGTGCCAGCAGCCCCCGGGACAACGCCGGGGAGCTGTTTTTT.